This T cell receptor (beta chain) was sequenced for a study of beta chain features in type 1 diabetes. The germline CDR1 and CDR2 sequences are LNHNV and YYDKDF (reference sequence). The V end lost 0 bases, the J end lost 1 base, and 14 bases lay between the germline ends. The CDR3 contains 17 residues. Isolated RNA was reverse transcribed in full, so expressed TCRB transcripts were sequenced. Generated by immunoSEQ multiplex PCR, the TCRdb table keeps only in-frame clones and is missing some. The sample lists around 120,000 clones, roughly 17% occurring once. This clone has ten or more counts. Its target is not known. Overall study findings and caveats: A moderate, significant TCRB CDR3 shortening appeared in type 1 diabetes across four CD4+ subsets.

The sample consisted of central memory CD4+ T cells from blood. This receptor was obtained from a young man with type 1 diabetes. The chain employs TRBV15 and TRBJ2-3, with unresolved D. The CDR3 loop reads CATSRDLSAKGTDTQYF. The CDR3, as DNA: TGTGCCACCAGCAGAGATCTCTCGGCAAAGGGCACAGATACGCAGTATTTT.